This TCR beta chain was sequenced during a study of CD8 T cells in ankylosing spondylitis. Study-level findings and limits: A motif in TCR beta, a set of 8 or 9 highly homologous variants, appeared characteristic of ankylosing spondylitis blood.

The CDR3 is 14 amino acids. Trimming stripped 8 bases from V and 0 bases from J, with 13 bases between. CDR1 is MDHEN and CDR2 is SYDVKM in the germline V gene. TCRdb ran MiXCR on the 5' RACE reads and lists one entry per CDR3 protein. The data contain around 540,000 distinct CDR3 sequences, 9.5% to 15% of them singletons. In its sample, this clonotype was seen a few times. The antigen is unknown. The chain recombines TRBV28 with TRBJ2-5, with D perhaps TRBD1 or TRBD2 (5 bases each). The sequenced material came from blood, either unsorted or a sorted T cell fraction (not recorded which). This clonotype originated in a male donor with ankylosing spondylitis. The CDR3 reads CASRSGTHQETQYF. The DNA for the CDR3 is TGTGCCAGCCGGTCCGGGACCCACCAAGAGACCCAGTACTTC.